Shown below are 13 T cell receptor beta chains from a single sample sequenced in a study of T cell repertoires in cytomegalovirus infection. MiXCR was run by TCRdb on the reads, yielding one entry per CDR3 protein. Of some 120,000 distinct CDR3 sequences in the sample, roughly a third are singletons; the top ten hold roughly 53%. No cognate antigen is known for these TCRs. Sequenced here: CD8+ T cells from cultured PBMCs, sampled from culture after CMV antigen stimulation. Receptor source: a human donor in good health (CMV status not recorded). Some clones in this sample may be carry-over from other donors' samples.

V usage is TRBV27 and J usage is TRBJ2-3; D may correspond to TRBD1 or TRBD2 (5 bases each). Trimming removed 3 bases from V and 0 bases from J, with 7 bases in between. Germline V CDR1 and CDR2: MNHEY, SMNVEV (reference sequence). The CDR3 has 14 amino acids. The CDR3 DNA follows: TGTGCCAGCAGTTTTTGGGGGAGCACAGATACGCAGTATTTT. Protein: CASSFWGSTDTQYF.

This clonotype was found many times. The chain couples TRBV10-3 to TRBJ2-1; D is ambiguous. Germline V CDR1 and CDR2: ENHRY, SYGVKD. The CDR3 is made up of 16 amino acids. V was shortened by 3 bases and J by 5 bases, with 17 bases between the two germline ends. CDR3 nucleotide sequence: TGTGCCATCAGTGACCCCGACACGAACTTAGACAATGAGCAGTTCTTC. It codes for CAISDPDTNLDNEQFF.

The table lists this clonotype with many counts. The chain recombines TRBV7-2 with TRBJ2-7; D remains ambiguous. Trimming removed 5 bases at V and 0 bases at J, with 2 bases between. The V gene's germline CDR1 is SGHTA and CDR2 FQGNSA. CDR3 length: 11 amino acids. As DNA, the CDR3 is TGTGCCAGCAGCCACTCCTACGAGCAGTACTTC. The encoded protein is CASSHSYEQYF.

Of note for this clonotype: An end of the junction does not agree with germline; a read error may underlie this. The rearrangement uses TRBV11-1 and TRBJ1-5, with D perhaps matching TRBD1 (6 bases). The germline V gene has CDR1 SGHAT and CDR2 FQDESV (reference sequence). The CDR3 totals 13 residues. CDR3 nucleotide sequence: TGTGCCAGCAGCTTCGACAGGACTCAGCCCCAGCGTTTT. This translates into CASSFDRTQPQRF.

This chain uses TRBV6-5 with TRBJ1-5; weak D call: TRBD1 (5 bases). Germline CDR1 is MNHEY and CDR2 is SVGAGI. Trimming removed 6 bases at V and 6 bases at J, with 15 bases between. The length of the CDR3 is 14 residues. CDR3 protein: CASRRDLQTQPQHF. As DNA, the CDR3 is TGTGCCAGCAGGCGGGACCTCCAAACTCAGCCCCAGCATTTT.

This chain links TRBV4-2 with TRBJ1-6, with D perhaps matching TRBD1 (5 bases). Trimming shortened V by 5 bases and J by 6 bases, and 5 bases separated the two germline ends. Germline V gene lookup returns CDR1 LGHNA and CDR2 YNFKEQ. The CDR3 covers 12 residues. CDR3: CASSRGNSPLHF. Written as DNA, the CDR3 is TGTGCCAGCAGCAGGGGTAATTCACCCCTCCACTTT.

The CDR3: CASSYEQSSGFSLPEAFF. CDR3 DNA: TGTGCCAGCAGTTACGAACAGTCTTCGGGGTTCTCGCTGCCAGAAGCTTTCTTT. The V gene is TRBV6-2 or TRBV6-3, the J gene TRBJ1-1; no firm D call. The length of the CDR3 is 18 residues. Germline CDR1 reads MNHEY; CDR2 reads SVGEGT. Trimming left V 2 bases short and J 8 bases short, with 27 bases between.

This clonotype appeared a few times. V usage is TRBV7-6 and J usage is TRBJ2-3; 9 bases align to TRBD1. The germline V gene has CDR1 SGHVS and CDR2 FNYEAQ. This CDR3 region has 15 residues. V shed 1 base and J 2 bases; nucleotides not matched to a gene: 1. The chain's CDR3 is CASSLDRGPTDTQYF. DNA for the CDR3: TGTGCCAGCAGCTTAGACAGGGGGCCCACAGATACGCAGTATTTT. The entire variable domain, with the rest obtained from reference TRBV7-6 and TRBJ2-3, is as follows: GAGVSQSPRYKVTKRGQDVALRCDPISGHVSLYWYRQALGQGPEFLTYFNYEAQQDKSGLPNDRFSAERPEGSISTLTIQRTEQRDSAMYRCASSLDRGPTDTQYFGPGTRLTVL.

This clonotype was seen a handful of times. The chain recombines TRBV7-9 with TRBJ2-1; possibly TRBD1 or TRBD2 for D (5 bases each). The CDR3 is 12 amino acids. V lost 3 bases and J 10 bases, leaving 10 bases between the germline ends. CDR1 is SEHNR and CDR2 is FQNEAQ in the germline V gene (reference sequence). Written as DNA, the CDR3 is TGTGCCAGCAGCTTGGGGGTCGCGGAGCAGTTCTTC. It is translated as CASSLGVAEQFF. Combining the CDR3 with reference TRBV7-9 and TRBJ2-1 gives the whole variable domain DTGVSQNPRHKITKRGQNVTFRCDPISEHNRLYWYRQTLGQGPEFLTYFQNEAQLEKSRLLSDRFSAERPKGSFSTLEIQRTEQGDSAMYLCASSLGVAEQFFGPGTRLTVL.

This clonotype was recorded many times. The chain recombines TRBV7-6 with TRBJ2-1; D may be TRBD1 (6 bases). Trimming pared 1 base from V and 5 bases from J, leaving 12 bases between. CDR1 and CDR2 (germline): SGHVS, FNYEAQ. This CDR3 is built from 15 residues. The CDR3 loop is CASSLGPGDNNEQFF. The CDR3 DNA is TGTGCCAGCAGCTTAGGGCCAGGGGACAACAATGAGCAGTTCTTC.

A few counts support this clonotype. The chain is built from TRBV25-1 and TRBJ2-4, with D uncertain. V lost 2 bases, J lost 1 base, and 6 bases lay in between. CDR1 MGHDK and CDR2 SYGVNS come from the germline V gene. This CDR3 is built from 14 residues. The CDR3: CASSEPGAKNIQYF. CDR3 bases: TGTGCCAGCAGTGAACCCGGGGCCAAAAACATTCAGTACTTC.

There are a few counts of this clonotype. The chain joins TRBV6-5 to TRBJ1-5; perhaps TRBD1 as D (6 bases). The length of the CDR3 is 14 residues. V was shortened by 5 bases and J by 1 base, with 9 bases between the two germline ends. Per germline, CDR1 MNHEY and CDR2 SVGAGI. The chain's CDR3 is CASSKQGSNQPQHF. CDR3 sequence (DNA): TGTGCCAGCAGTAAACAGGGAAGCAATCAGCCCCAGCATTTT.

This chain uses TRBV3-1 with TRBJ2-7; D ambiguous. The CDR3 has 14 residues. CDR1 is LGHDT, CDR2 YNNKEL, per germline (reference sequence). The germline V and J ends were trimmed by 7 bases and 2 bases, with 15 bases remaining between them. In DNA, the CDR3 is TGTGCCAGCACTCCACCCGGCGGAACCTACGAGCAGTACTTC. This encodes CASTPPGGTYEQYF.